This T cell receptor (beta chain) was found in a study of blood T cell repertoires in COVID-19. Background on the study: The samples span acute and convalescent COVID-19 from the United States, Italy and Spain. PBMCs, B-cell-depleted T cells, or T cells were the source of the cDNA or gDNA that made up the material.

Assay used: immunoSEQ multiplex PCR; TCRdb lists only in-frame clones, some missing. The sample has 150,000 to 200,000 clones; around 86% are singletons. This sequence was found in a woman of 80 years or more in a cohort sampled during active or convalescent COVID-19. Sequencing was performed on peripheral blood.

The CDR3 spells CASSQDQGRGEATNEKLFF. CDR3 sequence (DNA): TGCGCCAGCAGCCAAGATCAGGGGCGAGGGGAAGCAACTAATGAAAAACTGTTTTTT. This rearrangement joins TRBV4-3 to TRBJ1-4, with TRBD1 as a possible D gene (6 bases). There are 19 residues in the CDR3. The germline CDR1 and CDR2 sequences are LGHNA and YSLEER. V was pared by 0 bases and J by 0 bases, with 17 bases between.